The clone carrying this T cell receptor (beta chain) was counted only a few times. The antigen is undetermined. The Oncomine TCR Beta short-read assay was applied to DNA of cultured CD4+ T cells. TCRdb fed the PCR reads into MiXCR, producing one record per CDR3 protein. This sample has 4,500 to 7,000 distinct CDR3 sequences, with 30% to 40% found just once. J was trimmed by 8 bases and V by 0 bases; bases with no gene match: 9. This CDR3 spans 17 amino acids. Germline V gene lookup returns CDR1 MNHEY and CDR2 SMNVEV (reference sequence). This specimen belongs to a study of vaccination and CD4 T cells after COVID-19. About the research overall: SARS-CoV-2, HCoV-NL63, HCoV-OC43 and HCoV-229E supplied the overlapping spike peptides used to stimulate cells.

As for treatment: roughly ten-day PBMC culture with coronavirus spike peptide pools or control peptides (ViraFEST assay). From the unexposed donor, CD4+ T cells were collected ahead of the COVID-19 pandemic (2011-2018). This chain joins TRBV27 and TRBJ1-6; 8 bases are shared with TRBD1. Specimen: CD4+ T cells from blood, cultured in vitro. The sequence was collected from a human donor in good health. CDR3 nucleotides: TGTGCCAGCAGTTTATCACAGGGGGTGGGCGGTGATTCACCCCTCCACTTT. Its protein product is CASSLSQGVGGDSPLHF.